This T cell receptor beta chain was recovered during a study of blood T cell repertoires in COVID-19. Study as a whole: The study drew acute and convalescent COVID-19 samples from the United States, Italy and Spain. PBMCs, B-cell-depleted T cells, or T cells provided the cDNA or gDNA that made up the material.

CDR3 length: 13 amino acids. The trim removed 7 bases at V and 8 bases at J, leaving 9 bases unmatched. Authors' data handling: From reference gene primer amplification, estimates of nucleated cell counts were derived. Sequencing was performed with immunoSEQ multiplex PCR; in TCRdb, only in-frame clones are kept and a portion is missing. The D gene and trimming were derived from the DNA, and the V and J assignments and clone size from that table. The table shows 37,000 or so clones, with around nine tenths occurring only once. The clonotype was recovered from a man between 60 and 75 years old with active COVID-19. Sequencing was carried out using peripheral blood. This chain connects TRBV12-3 or TRBV12-4 to TRBJ1-1, with TRBD1 identical over 8 bases. The CDR3 region is CASTITGTGEAFF. The CDR3 DNA follows: TGTGCCAGCACCATAACCGGGACAGGCGAAGCTTTCTTT.